The clone carrying this T cell receptor (beta chain) occurred once. The data stem from a study of T cell responses to AZD1222 COVID-19 vaccine. Clones were sequenced by immunoSEQ multiplex PCR, and TCRdb holds only the in-frame ones, with some missing. The sample has about 100,000 clones, around 90% seen once; the top ten hold 5.5% to 8%. This CDR3 has 14 amino acids. With V trimmed by 6 bases and J by 6 bases, 8 bases remained unmatched. Germline CDR1 is SGHVS and CDR2 is FNYEAQ. The TCR was taken from an adult in good health. This chain links TRBV7-6 with TRBJ1-5; 7 positions agree with TRBD1. Sequences were derived from peripheral blood, sampled on day 0 of AZD1222 vaccination. The CDR3 protein is CASSLGGAGQPQHF. DNA for the CDR3: TGTGCCAGCAGTCTAGGGGGCGCAGGTCAGCCCCAGCATTTT. Full variable domain (remainder filled in from reference TRBV7-6 and TRBJ1-5): GAGVSQSPRYKVTKRGQDVALRCDPISGHVSLYWYRQALGQGPEFLTYFNYEAQQDKSGLPNDRFSAERPEGSISTLTIQRTEQRDSAMYRCASSLGGAGQPQHFGDGTRLSIL.